This TCR beta chain originates from a study of CD8 T cells in ankylosing spondylitis. Study-wide results and limits: Disease-linked clones had a CD8+ phenotype and relatively low frequency in peripheral blood. Ankylosing spondylitis blood seemed to carry a telltale TCR beta motif made of eight or nine highly homologous variants. The authors reported significant enrichment of disease-linked clones in matched ankylosing spondylitis synovial fluid.

This clonotype was detected ten times or more. What it recognizes is unknown. With V trimmed by 6 bases and J by 2 bases, 3 bases remained unmatched. The germline gives CDR1 MNHEY, CDR2 SVGEGT. The CDR3 has 14 residues. Quantitative 5'-RACE was performed with molecular barcodes, and it yielded the TCR beta libraries. TCRdb fed the 5' RACE reads into MiXCR, producing one record per CDR3 protein. The data show some 800,000 distinct CDR3 sequences, approximately 12% seen once. What was sequenced was blood, either unsorted or a sorted T cell fraction (not recorded which). This clonotype originated in a male donor with ankylosing spondylitis. The rearrangement joins TRBV6-2 or TRBV6-3 to TRBJ1-5; 8 positions agree with TRBD1. The CDR3 loop is CASRAGGGNQPQHF. The CDR3 DNA reads TGTGCCAGCAGGGCAGGGGGCGGCAATCAGCCCCAGCATTTT.